This T cell receptor (beta chain) was sequenced in a study of response to subunit inactivated influenza vaccine. The study, taken as a whole, reports: T cells newly recruited by each seasonal influenza vaccination are few, the authors suggested.

In germline, CDR1 is SGHAT, CDR2 FQNNGV. V shed 2 bases, J shed 0 bases, and the junction held 16 bases outside the gene matches. This CDR3 is 21 amino acids long. TCRdb redid the calling of the RT-PCR reads with MiXCR, one entry per CDR3 protein. The sample contains hundreds of thousands of distinct CDR3 sequences, around a sixth of which appear only once. To note about this clonotype: Its antigen is still unknown.

The sequencing used PBMCs from blood, collected more than 4 days after vaccination. The TCR comes from a man aged 50-60 years who received an inactivated influenza vaccine. This chain joins TRBV11-2 and TRBJ2-1, with 10 nucleotides matching TRBD2. The DNA for the CDR3 is TGTGCCAGCAGCTTACCCGCGTCCCTAGCGGGGGCCGTCAGCTCCTACAATGAGCAGTTCTTC. Amino acid sequence: CASSLPASLAGAVSSYNEQFF.